This T cell receptor (beta chain) was captured by sequencing in a study of cytomegalovirus exposure and HLA in healthy donors. Regarding this clone: Its matching antigen is unknown.

The PCR employed 60 Vbeta primers together with 13 Jbeta primers. Generated by immunoSEQ multiplex PCR, the TCRdb table keeps only in-frame clones and is missing some. The table records 150,000 to 200,000 clones, approximately 59% of them present only once. As for the donors, each was a healthy bone marrow donor. There were likely unrecorded immune exposures, though donors were nominally healthy when sampled. Germline trimming cut 2 bases from V and 15 bases from J; bases unmatched to any gene: 7. CDR3 length equals 14 residues. The germline gives CDR1 LGHNT, CDR2 FRNRAP. Notes on the study in general: Most TCR beta V segments were productive about 87% or about 30% of the time in an earlier analysis. Near-uniform donor sequencing depth was presumed by presence/absence analyses.

The receptor's source is a man aged 35-49 years in good health and CMV-seronegative. The chain has TRBV12-5 and TRBJ2-1; 13 bases line up with TRBD2. Sequencing used PBMCs. In DNA, the CDR3 is TGTGCTAGTGGTTTGTCCCGGGGACTAGCGGGACTGTTCTTC. Its translation is CASGLSRGLAGLFF. The full variable domain, completed using reference TRBV12-5 and TRBJ2-1, is DARVTQTPRHKVTEMGQEVTMRCQPILGHNTVFWYRQTMMQGLELLAYFRNRAPLDDSGMPKDRFSAEMPDATLATLKIQPSEPRDSAVYFCASGLSRGLAGLFFGPGTRLTVL.